A single sample is the source of the 5 T cell receptor beta chains below, sequenced in a study of T cell repertoires in cytomegalovirus infection. TCRdb fed the reads into MiXCR, producing one record per CDR3 protein. Of approximately 300,000 distinct CDR3 sequences in the sample, almost 30% are singletons; the top ten hold around 18%. These receptors have no known antigen. Sequencing used cultured PBMCs, obtained from culture after CMV antigen stimulation. The receptors shown here come from a human donor in good health (CMV status not recorded). Some clones in this sample may be carry-over from other donors' samples.

The V gene is TRBV12-3 or TRBV12-4, the J gene TRBJ1-5; D perhaps matches TRBD1 (5 bases). This CDR3 contains 13 residues. V was clipped by 6 bases and J by 7 bases, with 13 bases between them. The CDR3 here is CASRYSGEQPQHF. In DNA form, the CDR3 reads TGTGCCAGCAGGTACTCGGGGGAGCAGCCCCAGCATTTT.

The chain is built from TRBV7-2 and TRBJ2-7; the D gene could be TRBD1 or TRBD2 (5 bases each). CDR3 length: 14 residues. Looked up from germline, CDR1 is SGHTA and CDR2 is FQGNSA. V lost 7 bases and J lost 4, with 17 bases in between. CDR3 residues: CASTVPGRDYEQYF. The CDR3 region has the DNA TGTGCCAGCACCGTCCCGGGACGGGATTACGAGCAGTACTTC.

The chain employs TRBV28 and TRBJ1-1; 7 bases match TRBD1. Germline values: CDR1 MDHEN, CDR2 SYDVKM. The CDR3 runs 14 residues. The junction had 10 bases not matched to a gene; V was cut back by 5 bases and J by 7 bases. CDR3 nucleotide sequence: TGTGCCAGCAGTCTCGGGACAGTTCCAGATGAAGCTTTCTTT. It encodes CASSLGTVPDEAFF.

This chain uses TRBV20-1 with TRBJ2-3, with D tentatively TRBD1 or TRBD2 (6 bases each). The CDR3 consists of 15 residues. V was shortened by 5 bases and J by 1 base, with 16 bases between the two germline ends. The germline CDR1 and CDR2 sequences are DFQATT and SNEGSKA (reference sequence). The CDR3 DNA follows: TGCAGTGCTGTTGCCTACGGGGGCGGCACAGATACGCAGTATTTT. Its protein is CSAVAYGGGTDTQYF.

This clonotype occurred many times. The V gene is TRBV20-1, the J gene TRBJ1-1; D unresolved. V lost 3 bases, J lost 1 base, and 6 bases lay in between. The CDR3 has 12 residues. The germline gives CDR1 DFQATT, CDR2 SNEGSKA (reference sequence). The CDR3 protein is CSARRGNTEAFF. DNA of the CDR3: TGCAGTGCTAGGCGGGGGAACACTGAAGCTTTCTTT.